Following are 4 T cell receptor beta chains from one sample sequenced in a study of blood T cell repertoires in COVID-19. Assay: immunoSEQ multiplex PCR; the TCRdb copy retains only in-frame clones and omits some. The data contain 70,000 to 100,000 clones, approximately 71% of them singletons. The sample taken for sequencing was peripheral blood. All receptors derive from a woman aged 50 to 65 with acute or convalescent COVID-19.

This chain connects TRBV7-2 to TRBJ1-1, with 8 nucleotides matching TRBD1. Trimming took 2 bases from V and 3 from J; bases not matched to a gene: 2. The CDR3 consists of 14 residues. CDR1 is SGHTA, CDR2 FQGNSA, per germline. DNA for the CDR3: TGTGCCAGCAGCTTAAGCAGGGGGCACACTGAAGCTTTCTTT. Its translation: CASSLSRGHTEAFF.

This chain uses TRBV6-5 with TRBJ2-3; 10 bases line up with TRBD2. J gave up 1 base and V 2 bases, and 0 bases lay outside the gene matches. Germline values: CDR1 MNHEY, CDR2 SVGAGI. This CDR3 contains 15 residues. The DNA for the CDR3 is TGTGCCAGCAGTTACACTAGCGGGGGCACAGATACGCAGTATTTT. Protein product: CASSYTSGGTDTQYF.

J is TRBJ1-6 and V is TRBV6-1; TRBD1 matches 10 bases. The V and J ends lost 4 bases and 8 bases, in that order; junction bases with no gene match: 8. The CDR3 extends over 16 amino acids. The germline V gene has CDR1 MNHNS and CDR2 SASEGT. The CDR3 protein is CASSAGRGTGDSPLHF. The CDR3 coding sequence is TGTGCCAGCAGTGCCGGGAGGGGGACAGGGGATTCACCCCTCCACTTT.

V usage is TRBV3-1 (or the pseudogene TRBV3-2) and J usage is TRBJ2-7; the D is unclear. CDR3 size: 13 residues. CDR1 LGHDT and CDR2 YNNKEL come from the germline V gene (reference sequence). Trimming left V 1 base short and J 2 bases short, with 6 bases between. CDR3 in DNA: TGTGCCAGCAGCCAAGGGCAGACCTACGAGCAGTACTTC. It yields the protein CASSQGQTYEQYF.